The entry that follows covers one TCR beta chain sequence. The target antigen is unknown. The data derive from a study of cytomegalovirus exposure and HLA in healthy donors. Whole-study findings and limits: Several top significant clusters appeared, in a later analysis, to be linked to common viral pathogens. Later on, a genetic analysis was performed. It linked a missense variant in DCLRE1C with V- and J-gene trimming of TCR beta.

Germline loops: CDR1 MRHNA, CDR2 SNTAGT. Unmatched junction bases numbered 9, after V lost 5 bases and J lost 6 bases. This CDR3 has 16 residues. The PCR contained 60 Vbeta and 13 Jbeta primers. Some clones are missing from TCRdb's copy, which holds only in-frame ones; the method was immunoSEQ multiplex PCR. The sample has about 190,000 clones, over 80% seen once; the top ten hold 1% to 1.5%. The sequenced sample consisted of PBMCs. The receptor was isolated from a man aged 30-40 years in good health and CMV-seronegative. The chain combines TRBV6-4 with TRBJ2-1; 11 nucleotides match TRBD2. Here the CDR3 DNA reads TGTGCCAGCAGTAAAACCGGGACTAGCGGACTCAATGAGCAGTTCTTC. Translation gives CASSKTGTSGLNEQFF.